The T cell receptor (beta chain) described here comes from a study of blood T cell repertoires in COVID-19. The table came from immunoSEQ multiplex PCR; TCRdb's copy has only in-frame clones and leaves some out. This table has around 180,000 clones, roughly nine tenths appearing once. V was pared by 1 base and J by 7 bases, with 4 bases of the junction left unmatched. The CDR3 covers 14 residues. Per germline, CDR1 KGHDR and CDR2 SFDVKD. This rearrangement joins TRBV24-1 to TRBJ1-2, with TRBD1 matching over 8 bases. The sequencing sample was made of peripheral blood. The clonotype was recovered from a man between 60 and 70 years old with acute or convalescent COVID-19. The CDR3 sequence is CATSDLQGVSGYTF. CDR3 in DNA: TGTGCCACCAGTGATTTACAGGGGGTTAGTGGCTACACCTTC.